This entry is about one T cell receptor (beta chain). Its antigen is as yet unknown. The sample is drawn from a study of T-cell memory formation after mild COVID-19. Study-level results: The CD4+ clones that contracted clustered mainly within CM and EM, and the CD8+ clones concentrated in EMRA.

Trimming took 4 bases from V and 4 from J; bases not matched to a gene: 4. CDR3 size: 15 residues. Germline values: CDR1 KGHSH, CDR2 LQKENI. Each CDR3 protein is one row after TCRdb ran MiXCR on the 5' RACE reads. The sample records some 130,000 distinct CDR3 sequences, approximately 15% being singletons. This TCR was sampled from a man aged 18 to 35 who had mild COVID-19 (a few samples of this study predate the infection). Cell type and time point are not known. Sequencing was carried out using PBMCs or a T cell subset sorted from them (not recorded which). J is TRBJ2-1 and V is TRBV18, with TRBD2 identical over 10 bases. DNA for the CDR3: TGTGCCAGCTCACAGGCTAGCGGGGGTTACAATGAGCAGTTCTTC. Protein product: CASSQASGGYNEQFF.